This TCR beta chain was captured by sequencing in a study of blood T cell repertoires in COVID-19. A single count supports this clone. The protocol was immunoSEQ multiplex PCR, while the TCRdb copy is restricted to in-frame clones and leaves out a portion. The sample gives some 87,000 clones, 60% to 85% of which show up once; more than 15% is in the top ten. This CDR3 comprises 15 residues. The sample consisted of peripheral blood. The V call is TRBV21-1, the J call TRBJ1-2. TRBV21-1 is marked as a pseudogene. This receptor was obtained from a human donor in a cohort sampled during active COVID-19. The CDR3 nucleotides read TGTGCCAGCAGCCTCCGGGGGGTAGGGAGCTATGGCTACACCTTC. Translation: CASSLRGVGSYGYTF.